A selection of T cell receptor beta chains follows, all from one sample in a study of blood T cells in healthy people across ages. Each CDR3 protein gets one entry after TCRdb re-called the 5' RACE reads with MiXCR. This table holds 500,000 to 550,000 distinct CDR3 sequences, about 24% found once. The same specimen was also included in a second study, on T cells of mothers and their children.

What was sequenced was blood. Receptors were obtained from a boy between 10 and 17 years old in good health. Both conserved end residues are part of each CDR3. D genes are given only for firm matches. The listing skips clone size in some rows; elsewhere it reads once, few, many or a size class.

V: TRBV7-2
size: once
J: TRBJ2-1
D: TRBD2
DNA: TGTGCCAGCAGCCTTCTACTACTTGAGCGGGAGGGCCCCAATGAGCAGTTCTTC
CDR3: CASSLLLLEREGPNEQFF

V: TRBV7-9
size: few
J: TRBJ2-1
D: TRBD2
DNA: TGTGCCAGCAGCGCGGGACTAGCGGGAAAGCAGTTCTTC
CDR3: CASSAGLAGKQFF

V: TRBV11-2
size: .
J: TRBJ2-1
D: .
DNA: TGTGCCAGCAGCTACGGCAGAGACTATCAGTACAATGAGCAGTTCTTC
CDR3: CASSYGRDYQYNEQFF

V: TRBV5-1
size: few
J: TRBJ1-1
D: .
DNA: TGCGCCAGCAGCCCAGGACTTGGGACTGAAGCTTTCTTT
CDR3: CASSPGLGTEAFF

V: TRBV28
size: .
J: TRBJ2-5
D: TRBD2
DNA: TGTGCCAGCAGTAGGGAGGGCGGGCGCCAAGAGACCCAGTACTTC
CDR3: CASSREGGRQETQYF

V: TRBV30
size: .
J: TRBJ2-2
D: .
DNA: TGTGCCTGGAGTACGGCCTCGGAAGAGCTGTTTTTT
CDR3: CAWSTASEELFF

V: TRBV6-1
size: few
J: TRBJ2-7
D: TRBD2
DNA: TGTGCCAGCAGCCGATCCGGGGTAGCGGGAGATTACGAGCAGTACTTC
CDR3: CASSRSGVAGDYEQYF

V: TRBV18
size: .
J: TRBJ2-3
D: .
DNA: TGTGCCAGCTCGCCAAACCTCCGCCCTCCCCGCGATTTT
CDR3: CASSPNLRPPRDF

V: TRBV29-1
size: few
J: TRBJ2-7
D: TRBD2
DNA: TGCAGCGTTGTATTCTTAGCGGGAGACTACGAGCAGTACTTC
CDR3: CSVVFLAGDYEQYF

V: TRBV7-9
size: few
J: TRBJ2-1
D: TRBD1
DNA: TGTGCCAGCAGCTCACCGACAGGGGTGTACAATGAGCAGTTCTTC
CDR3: CASSSPTGVYNEQFF

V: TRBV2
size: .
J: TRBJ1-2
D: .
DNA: TGTGCCAGCAGTGAGAGACCCAAGCCCGAATATGGCTACACCTTC
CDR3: CASSERPKPEYGYTF

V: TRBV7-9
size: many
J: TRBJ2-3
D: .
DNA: TGTGCCAGCAGCTCGGAAAGCACAGATACGCAGTATTTT
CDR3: CASSSESTDTQYF

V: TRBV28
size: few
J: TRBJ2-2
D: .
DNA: TGTGCCGGTCGTGACTCGATAGGGCCTACCGGGGAGCTGTTTTTT
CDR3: CAGRDSIGPTGELFF

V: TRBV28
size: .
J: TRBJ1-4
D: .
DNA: TGTGCCAGCAGTTTATCGGTCCTTGCAACTAATGAAAAACTGTTTTTT
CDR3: CASSLSVLATNEKLFF

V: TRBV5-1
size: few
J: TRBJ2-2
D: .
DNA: TGCGCCAGCAGGAGTGGGGATACCGGGGAGCTGTTTTTT
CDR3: CASRSGDTGELFF

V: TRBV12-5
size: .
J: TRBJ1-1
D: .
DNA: TGTGCTAGTGGTTCCGTGTTGGGGGCCGGCACTGAAGCTTTCTTT
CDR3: CASGSVLGAGTEAFF

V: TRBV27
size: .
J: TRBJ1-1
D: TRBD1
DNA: TGTGCCAGCAGTTCCCGGGACAGAGGAGGGGAGAACACTGAGGCTTTCTTT
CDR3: CASSSRDRGGENTEAFF

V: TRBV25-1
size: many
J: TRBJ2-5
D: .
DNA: TGTGCCAGCAGCGAACCCCAGGGGAGGGAGACCCAGTACTTC
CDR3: CASSEPQGRETQYF

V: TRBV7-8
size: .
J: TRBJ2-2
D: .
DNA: TGTGCCAGCAGCTCTCCGGGTCTTAACACCGGGGAGCTGTTTTTT
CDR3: CASSSPGLNTGELFF

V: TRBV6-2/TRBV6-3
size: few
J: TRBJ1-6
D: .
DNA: TGTGCCAGCAGTTACGACGACGGAGGGGGAAGCTCCTATAATTCGCCCCTCCACTTT
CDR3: CASSYDDGGGSSYNSPLHF

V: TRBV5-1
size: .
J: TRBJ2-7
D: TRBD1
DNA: TGCGCCAGCAGTTTTCAACAGGGGATCTCCTACGAGCAGTACTTC
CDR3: CASSFQQGISYEQYF

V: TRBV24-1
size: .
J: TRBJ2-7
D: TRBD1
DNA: TGTGCCACCAGTGAGTGGACAGGGGGCACCTTATCCTACGAGCAGTACTTC
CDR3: CATSEWTGGTLSYEQYF

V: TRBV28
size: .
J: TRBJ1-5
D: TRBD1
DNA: TGTGCCAGCAGACCGGGACAGATTAGCAATCAGCCCCAGCATTTT
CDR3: CASRPGQISNQPQHF

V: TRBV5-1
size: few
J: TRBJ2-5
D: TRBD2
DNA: TGCGCCAGCAGCCACGCGAGGGCGGGGGGGCTTCAAGAGACCCAGTACTTC
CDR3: CASSHARAGGLQETQYF

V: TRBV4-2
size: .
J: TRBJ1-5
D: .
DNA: TGTGCCAGCAGCCAAGGATCTCCAGGCTCGGTTGGCAATCAGCCCCAGCATTTT
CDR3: CASSQGSPGSVGNQPQHF

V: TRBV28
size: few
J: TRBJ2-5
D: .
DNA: TGTGCCAGCCGCAGAGGGTGGTGGGGCGGCCGAATATCGGAGACCCAGTACTTC
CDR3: CASRRGWWGGRISETQYF

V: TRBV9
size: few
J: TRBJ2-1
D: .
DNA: TGTGCCAGCAGCGAAGGGGGGGGCACCTACAATGAGCAGTTCTTC
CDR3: CASSEGGGTYNEQFF

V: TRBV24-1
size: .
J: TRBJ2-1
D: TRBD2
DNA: TGTGCCACCAGACCCACTAGCGGGGACAATGAGCAGTTCTTC
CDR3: CATRPTSGDNEQFF

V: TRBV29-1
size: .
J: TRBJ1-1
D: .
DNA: TGCAACGTTGTAACCAGGAGGAACACTGAAGCTTTCTTT
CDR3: CNVVTRRNTEAFF

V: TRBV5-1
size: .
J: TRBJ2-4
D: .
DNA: TGCGCCAGCAGCTCCTACTCCGGGACAAACATTCAGTACTTC
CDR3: CASSSYSGTNIQYF

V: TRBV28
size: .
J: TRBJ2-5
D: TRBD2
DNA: TGTGCCAGCAGCGTAAGGACTAGCGGGAACGCCCGTTTGCAAGAGACCCAGTACTTC
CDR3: CASSVRTSGNARLQETQYF

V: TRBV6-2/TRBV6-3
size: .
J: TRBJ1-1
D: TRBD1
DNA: TGTGCCAGCAGCCCAAACGGACAGGGGTTCACTGAAGCTTTCTTT
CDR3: CASSPNGQGFTEAFF

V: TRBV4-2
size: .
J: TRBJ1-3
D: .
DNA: TGTGCCAGCAGCGACCCCGGGGAGGCTGGAAACACCATATATTTT
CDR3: CASSDPGEAGNTIYF

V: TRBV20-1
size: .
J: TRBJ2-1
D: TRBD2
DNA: TGCAGTGCTAGTACCCAGCGGGAGCGAAATGAGCAGTTCTTC
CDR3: CSASTQRERNEQFF

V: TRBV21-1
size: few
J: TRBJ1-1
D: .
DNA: TGTGCCAGCAAGTGGGACCGCCAGAAAATGAACACTGAAGCTTTCTTT
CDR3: CASKWDRQKMNTEAFF

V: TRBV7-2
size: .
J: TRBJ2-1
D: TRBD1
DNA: TGTGCCAGCAGGGGACAGGGTTCCTACAATGAGCAGTTCTTC
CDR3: CASRGQGSYNEQFF

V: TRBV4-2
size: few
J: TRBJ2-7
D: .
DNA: TGTGCCAGCAGCCAAGATCGTACTGAGCAGTACTTC
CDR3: CASSQDRTEQYF

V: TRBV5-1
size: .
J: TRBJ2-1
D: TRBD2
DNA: TGCGCCAGCAGCCCCTTGCCCCAGCGGGGCGACAATGAGCAGTTCTTC
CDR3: CASSPLPQRGDNEQFF

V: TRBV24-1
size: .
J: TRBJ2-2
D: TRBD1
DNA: TGTGCCACCAGTGATTACAGGGGCGCCGGGGAGCTGTTTTTT
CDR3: CATSDYRGAGELFF

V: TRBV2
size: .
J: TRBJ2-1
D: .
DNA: TGTGCCAGCAGTGAGGGGCCCAACTCCTACAATGAGCAGTTCTTC
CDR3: CASSEGPNSYNEQFF

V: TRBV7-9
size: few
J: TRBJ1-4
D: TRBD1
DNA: TGTGCCAGCAGCAATACAGGGGTGGGGGAAAAACTGTTTTTT
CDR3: CASSNTGVGEKLFF

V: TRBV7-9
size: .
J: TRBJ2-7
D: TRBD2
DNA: TGTGCCAGCAGCAAAGGGACTAGCGGGCCCTACGAGCAGTACTTC
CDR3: CASSKGTSGPYEQYF

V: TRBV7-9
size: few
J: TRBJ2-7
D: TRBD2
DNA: TGTGCCAGCACTCCACGGGAGGGCTACGAGCAGTACTTC
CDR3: CASTPREGYEQYF

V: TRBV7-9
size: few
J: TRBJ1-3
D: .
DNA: TGTGCTAGGGGGTCCGAGGCGGGAAACACCATATATTTT
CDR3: CARGSEAGNTIYF

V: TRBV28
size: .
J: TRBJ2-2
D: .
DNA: TGTGCCTGCAGTTTCTGGGGACAGAACACCGGGGAGCTGTTTTTT
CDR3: CACSFWGQNTGELFF

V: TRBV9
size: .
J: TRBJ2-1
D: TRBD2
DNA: TGTGCCAGCAGCCCCAGCTGGGGAGGGGATGAGCAGTTCTTC
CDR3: CASSPSWGGDEQFF

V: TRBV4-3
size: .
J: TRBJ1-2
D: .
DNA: TGCGCCAGCAGCCAAGGGATAGACACCCCTAACTATGGCTACACCTTC
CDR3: CASSQGIDTPNYGYTF

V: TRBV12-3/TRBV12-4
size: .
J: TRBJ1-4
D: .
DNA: TGTGCCAGCAGTGTACAGGCAACTAATGAAAAACTGTTTTTT
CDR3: CASSVQATNEKLFF

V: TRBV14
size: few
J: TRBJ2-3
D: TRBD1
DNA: TGTGCCAGCAGCCAAGGAGAATCGACAGGGCCACACACAGATACGCAGTATTTT
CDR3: CASSQGESTGPHTDTQYF

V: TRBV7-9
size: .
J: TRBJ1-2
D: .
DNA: TGTGCCAGCAGCCCCGTTGGTCTAGCTAACTATGGCTACACCTTC
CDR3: CASSPVGLANYGYTF

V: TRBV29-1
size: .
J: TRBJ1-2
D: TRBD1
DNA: TGCAGCGGACAGGGGGCAGAAGTTGGCTACACCTTC
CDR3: CSGQGAEVGYTF

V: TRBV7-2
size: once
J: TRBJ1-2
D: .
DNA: TGTGCCAGCAGCTATACCCCCTCAGGGGATGGCTACACCTTC
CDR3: CASSYTPSGDGYTF